These 14 T cell receptor beta chains originate from one sample sequenced in a study of T-cell memory formation after mild COVID-19. TCRdb reprocessed the 5' RACE reads with MiXCR, giving one entry per CDR3 protein. The sample has under 300,000 distinct CDR3 sequences, approximately 16% seen once. Sequencing input: PBMCs or a T cell subset sorted from them (not recorded which). Source of these receptors: a man aged 18 to 35 who had mild COVID-19 (a few samples of this study predate the infection). Cell type and time point are not known.

In this sample, this clonotype turned up a few times. The genes are TRBV20-1 and TRBJ1-2; D may be TRBD1 (5 bases). This CDR3 region has 14 residues. V gave up 3 bases and J gave up 4 bases, with 15 bases separating them. The germline V gene encodes CDR1 DFQATT and CDR2 SNEGSKA (reference sequence). The CDR3 bases are TGCAGTGCTAGCTCCTTCTTCGGGGGCTATGGCTACACCTTC. It translates to CSASSFFGGYGYTF.

This clonotype appeared a few times. This chain joins TRBV19 and TRBJ2-1; D is possibly TRBD1 (5 bases). The CDR3 is made up of 11 amino acids. Germline V CDR1 and CDR2: LNHDA, SQIVND (reference sequence). V was trimmed by 2 bases and J by 10 bases, leaving 6 bases between them. The CDR3 loop reads CASSIWTEQFF. The CDR3 DNA follows: TGTGCCAGTAGTATATGGACAGAGCAGTTCTTC.

This clonotype was seen repeatedly, ten times or more. The chain couples TRBV5-1 to TRBJ1-5, with 7 nucleotides matching TRBD1. The V segment lost 0 bases and the J segment 4 bases; nucleotides outside the gene matches: 4. Per the germline V gene, CDR1 is SGHRS and CDR2 is YFSETQ. This CDR3 has 15 residues. CDR3 sequence: CASSLVPGGNQPQHF. DNA for the CDR3: TGCGCCAGCAGCTTGGTCCCAGGGGGGAATCAGCCCCAGCATTTT. The full variable domain, in which reference TRBV5-1 and TRBJ1-5 provide the parts outside the CDR3, is KAGVTQTPRYLIKTRGQQVTLSCSPISGHRSVSWYQQTPGQGLQFLFEYFSETQRNKGNFPGRFSGRQFSNSRSEMNVSTLELGDSALYLCASSLVPGGNQPQHFGDGTRLSIL.

This clonotype was observed a few times. The chain links TRBV7-3 to TRBJ1-1; D might be TRBD1 (5 bases). This CDR3 region has 13 residues. With 5 bases removed from V and 1 base from J, the gap between germline ends came to 8 bases. Per germline, CDR1 SGHTA and CDR2 FQGTGA. CDR3 in amino acids: CASSRTRNTEAFF. As DNA, the CDR3 is TGTGCCAGCAGCAGGACACGGAACACTGAAGCTTTCTTT.

CDR3 protein: CASSGLAGSTDTQYF. In nucleotides, the CDR3 is TGTGCCAGCAGCGGCCTTGCAGGGAGCACAGATACGCAGTATTTT. The rearrangement uses TRBV7-9 and TRBJ2-3, with a weak D call TRBD1 (5 bases). CDR1 and CDR2 from the germline V gene are SEHNR and FQNEAQ (reference sequence). V was trimmed by 5 bases and J by 0 bases, leaving 12 bases between them. CDR3 length: 15 residues.

This chain links TRBV7-2 with TRBJ1-2; 9 nucleotides agree with TRBD1. CDR3 length: 14 residues. Germline CDR1 reads SGHTA; CDR2 reads FQGNSA. Unmatched junction bases numbered 5, after V lost 5 bases and J lost 4 bases. CDR3 sequence (DNA): TGTGCCAGCAGCCATTCGACAGGGGGCTATGGCTACACCTTC. This encodes CASSHSTGGYGYTF.

Ten or more counts support this clonotype. This chain joins TRBV5-4 and TRBJ2-2, with a weak D call TRBD1 (6 bases). The ends were cut back, 5 bases at V and 4 bases at J, with 18 bases in the middle. Germline CDR1 and CDR2: SGHNT and YYREEE (reference sequence). The CDR3 covers 16 residues. The CDR3 loop reads CASSRTGSGITGELFF. The CDR3 DNA reads TGTGCCAGCAGTCGTACAGGGTCGGGAATCACCGGGGAGCTGTTTTTT.

The V call is TRBV6-5, the J call TRBJ2-4; D is unclear. V was clipped by 7 bases and J by 0 bases, with 13 bases between them. The CDR3 has 15 residues. CDR1 and CDR2 (germline): MNHEY, SVGAGI. The CDR3 protein is CASTSATLAKNIQYF. The CDR3 DNA sequence: TGTGCCAGCACCAGCGCGACACTAGCCAAAAACATTCAGTACTTC.

V gene TRBV25-1 combines with J gene TRBJ2-4, with D possibly matching TRBD2 (6 bases). The CDR3 has 13 residues. V was pared by 4 bases and J by 9 bases, with 13 bases between. The germline V gene has CDR1 MGHDK and CDR2 SYGVNS. The CDR3 sequence: CASSVTGGGIQYF. CDR3 in DNA: TGTGCCAGCAGTGTCACCGGGGGAGGCATTCAGTACTTC.

V is TRBV25-1 and J is TRBJ1-2; 9 nucleotides align to TRBD1. This CDR3 contains 14 residues. V dropped 3 bases and J dropped 8; count of bases not matched to a gene: 7. Germline V gene data show CDR1 as MGHDK and CDR2 as SYGVNS. CDR3 sequence: CASSEHRGRGGYTF. The DNA of the CDR3 is TGTGCCAGCAGTGAGCACAGGGGGCGAGGGGGCTACACCTTC.

This clonotype was seen only a few times. The genes are TRBV7-2 and TRBJ1-1; 8 bases line up with TRBD1. Trimming removed 6 bases from V and 8 bases from J; junction bases left unmatched: 5. CDR3 length: 12 residues. Germline V gene data show CDR1 as SGHTA and CDR2 as FQGNSA. CDR3 nucleotide sequence: TGTGCCAGCAGATTTCGGGACAGGGAAGCTTTCTTT. Translating it yields CASRFRDREAFF.

CDR3: CASSLRSVYPNSPLHF. Written as DNA, the CDR3 is TGTGCCAGCAGCCTGCGCTCCGTGTATCCAAATTCACCCCTCCACTTT. The chain couples TRBV7-9 to TRBJ1-6; no clear D gene. The CDR3 covers 16 residues. The V end was cut by 5 bases, the J end by 7 bases, with 18 bases between. CDR1 and CDR2 (germline): SEHNR, FQNEAQ (reference sequence).

This clonotype was seen only a few times. The rearrangement uses TRBV12-3 or TRBV12-4 and TRBJ2-4; TRBD1 might be the D (5 bases). V was pared by 3 bases and J by 8 bases, with 8 bases between. This CDR3 is 12 amino acids long. CDR3 region: CASSLQGHIQYF. As DNA, the CDR3 is TGTGCCAGCAGTTTGCAGGGTCACATTCAGTACTTC.

This clonotype was picked up a small number of times. This chain uses TRBV7-9 with TRBJ1-4; 9 bases are a match to TRBD1. The V segment lost 4 bases and the J segment 8 bases; nucleotides outside the gene matches: 5. Looked up from germline, CDR1 is SEHNR and CDR2 is FQNEAQ (reference sequence). CDR3 length: 14 amino acids. CDR3 loop: CASSSGDRDEKLFF. DNA of the CDR3: TGTGCCAGCAGCTCAGGGGACAGGGACGAAAAACTGTTTTTT.